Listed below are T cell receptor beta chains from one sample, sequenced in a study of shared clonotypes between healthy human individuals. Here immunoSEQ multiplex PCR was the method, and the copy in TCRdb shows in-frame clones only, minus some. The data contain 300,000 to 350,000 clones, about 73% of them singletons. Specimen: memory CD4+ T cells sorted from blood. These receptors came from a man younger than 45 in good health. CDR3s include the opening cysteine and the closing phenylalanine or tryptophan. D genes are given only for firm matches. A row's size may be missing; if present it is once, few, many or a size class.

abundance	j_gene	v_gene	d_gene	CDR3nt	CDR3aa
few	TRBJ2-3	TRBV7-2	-	TGTGCCAGCAGGCGGGACAGAATCACAGATACGCAGTATTTT	CASRRDRITDTQYF
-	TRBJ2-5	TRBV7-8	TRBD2	TGTGCCAGCAGCGTGGGACTAGCCCAAGAGACCCAGTACTTC	CASSVGLAQETQYF
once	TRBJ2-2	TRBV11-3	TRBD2	TGTGCCAGCTCGGGACTAGCGGGAGGGCGAAGCGACACCGGGGAGCTGTTTTTT	CASSGLAGGRSDTGELFF
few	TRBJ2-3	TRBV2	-	TGTGCCAGCAGTTTGGGGGAAGGGACGCAGTATTTT	CASSLGEGTQYF
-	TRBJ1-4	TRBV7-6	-	TGTGCCAGCAGCGAATGGACTAGCCAGAATGAAAAACTGTTTTTT	CASSEWTSQNEKLFF
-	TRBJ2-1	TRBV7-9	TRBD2	TGTGCCAGCAGCCCCGCCCATATTGCGGGAGTACAAACGAATGAGCAGTTCTTC	CASSPAHIAGVQTNEQFF
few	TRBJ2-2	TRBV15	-	TGTGCCACCAGCAGAGATGGAGGCAGCACCGGGGAGCTGTTTTTT	CATSRDGGSTGELFF
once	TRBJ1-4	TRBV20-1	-	TGCAGTGCTAGAGGCGGCGAAAAACTGTTTTTT	CSARGGEKLFF
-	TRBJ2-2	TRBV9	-	TGTGCCAGCAGGGGGGTAGCGAACACCGGGGAGCTGTTTTTT	CASRGVANTGELFF
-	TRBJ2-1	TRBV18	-	TGTGCCAGCTCACCACCGCAGGGACCTTACAATGAGCAGTTCTTC	CASSPPQGPYNEQFF
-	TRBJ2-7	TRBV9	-	TGTGCCAGCAGCGAAAACCCGACAGGCTCCTACGAGCAGTACTTC	CASSENPTGSYEQYF
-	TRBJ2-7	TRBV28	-	TGTGCCAGCAGTGCCTACGGGGTCCCGACCTACGAGCAGTACTTC	CASSAYGVPTYEQYF
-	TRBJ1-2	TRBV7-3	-	TGTGCCAGCAGCTTGGGGGGCGAACCTGGTGGCTACACCTTC	CASSLGGEPGGYTF
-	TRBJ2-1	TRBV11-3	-	TGTGCCAGCAGCTTAGGGGACAATGAGCAGTTCTTC	CASSLGDNEQFF
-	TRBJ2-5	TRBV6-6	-	TGTGCCAGCAGTTTGGCGGGTATAAGGGAGACCCAGTACTTC	CASSLAGIRETQYF
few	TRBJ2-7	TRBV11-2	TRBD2	TGTGCCAGCAGCTTACGGAGGACTACTAGCGGTGGCTACGAGCAGTACTTC	CASSLRRTTSGGYEQYF
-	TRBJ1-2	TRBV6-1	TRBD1	TGTGCCAGCAGCGAACGCCCAACAGGGGGAGGCGGCTACACCTTC	CASSERPTGGGGYTF
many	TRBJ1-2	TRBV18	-	TGTGCCAGCTCACCAGTCGTCAGCGTAGACTATGGCTACACCTTC	CASSPVVSVDYGYTF
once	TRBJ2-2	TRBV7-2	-	TGTGCCAGCAGCCCGTGGAACACCGGGGAGCTGTTTTTT	CASSPWNTGELFF
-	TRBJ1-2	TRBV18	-	TGTGCCAGCTCACCCCGAACCAGGGCCCGTGGCTATGGCTACACCTTC	CASSPRTRARGYGYTF
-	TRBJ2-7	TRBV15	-	TGTGCCACCAGCAGAGACCAGGAGGATCACACCTACGAGCAGTACTTC	CATSRDQEDHTYEQYF
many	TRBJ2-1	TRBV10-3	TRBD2	TGTGCCATCAGTCGTCTAGCGGAGACCAATGAGCAGTTCTTC	CAISRLAETNEQFF
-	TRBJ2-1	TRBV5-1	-	TGCGCCAGCAGCTTGGAAGCGGCAGGGTCCTACAATGAGCAGTTCTTC	CASSLEAAGSYNEQFF
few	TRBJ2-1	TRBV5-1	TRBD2	TGCGCCAGCAGCTTGGCCGGGGGGGTCTCCTACAATGAGCAGTTCTTC	CASSLAGGVSYNEQFF
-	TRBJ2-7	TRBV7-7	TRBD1	TGTGCCAGCAGCATAACGGACAGGGGTTCGTCGGAGCAGTACTTC	CASSITDRGSSEQYF
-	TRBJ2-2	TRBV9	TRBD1	TGTGCCAGCAGCGTGTTCTCGGGACAGAGAAACACCGGGGAGCTGTTTTTT	CASSVFSGQRNTGELFF
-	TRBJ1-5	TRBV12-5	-	TGTGCTAGTGGTTTCGGCAATCAGCCCCAGCATTTT	CASGFGNQPQHF
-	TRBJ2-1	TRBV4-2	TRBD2	TGTGCCAGCAGCCAAGATCAGAGACTAGCGCGCAGCCTTGACAATGAGCAGTTCTTC	CASSQDQRLARSLDNEQFF
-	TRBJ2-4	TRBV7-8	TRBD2	TGTGCCAGCAGCACCATAGGGACTAGCGGGTTAGCCAAAAACATTCAGTACTTC	CASSTIGTSGLAKNIQYF
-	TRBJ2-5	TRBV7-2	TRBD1	TGTGCCAGCAGCTCCCAGGGGGCGCAGGAGACCCAGTACTTC	CASSSQGAQETQYF
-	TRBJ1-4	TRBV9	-	TGTGCCAGCAGCGTCCAGGCAACAACTAATGAAAAACTGTTTTTT	CASSVQATTNEKLFF
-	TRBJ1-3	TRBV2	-	TGTGCCTCGGCAAGTGCTGGAAACACCATATATTTT	CASASAGNTIYF
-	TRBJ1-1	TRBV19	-	TGTGCCAGTAGTATAGCTGACAGCCTGAACACTGAAGCTTTCTTT	CASSIADSLNTEAFF
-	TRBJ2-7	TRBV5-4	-	TGTGCCAGCAGCTTGGGAGGGTATACCTACGAGCAGTACTTC	CASSLGGYTYEQYF
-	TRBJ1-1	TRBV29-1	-	TGCAGCGTTACCCTGGCAGGGCCCCCTGAAGCTTTCTTT	CSVTLAGPPEAFF
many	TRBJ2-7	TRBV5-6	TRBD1	TGTGCCAGCAGCAACCGGGACAGGGTTTTCGAGCAGTACTTC	CASSNRDRVFEQYF
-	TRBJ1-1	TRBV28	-	TGTGCCAGCAGTTTATATATTGAGAACACTGAAGCTTTCTTT	CASSLYIENTEAFF
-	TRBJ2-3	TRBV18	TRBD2	TGTGCCAGCTCACCAGGGCGGGAGTGGGGCACAGATACGCAGTATTTT	CASSPGREWGTDTQYF
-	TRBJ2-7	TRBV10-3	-	TGTGCCATCAGTGAATTCCACGAGCAGTACTTC	CAISEFHEQYF
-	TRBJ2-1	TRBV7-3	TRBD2	TGTGCCAGCAGCCTATACCCGCGGACTAGCGGCTACAATGAGCAGTTCTTC	CASSLYPRTSGYNEQFF
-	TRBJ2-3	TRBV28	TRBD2	TGTGCCAGCAGCCGCCCCCCGGGACTAGCGGGAGTAGATACGCAGTATTTT	CASSRPPGLAGVDTQYF
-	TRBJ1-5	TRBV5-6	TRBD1	TGTGCCAGCAGCTTGCGTCAGGGGGCAGGTCAGCCCCAGCATTTT	CASSLRQGAGQPQHF
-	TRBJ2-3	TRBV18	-	TGTGCCAGCTCAAAAGGGGGGGACCCAGATACGCAGTATTTT	CASSKGGDPDTQYF
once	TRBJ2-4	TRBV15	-	TGTGCCACCACCGCAGCCGGCCTGGGGAACATTCAGTACTTC	CATTAAGLGNIQYF
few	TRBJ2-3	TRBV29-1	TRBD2	TGCAGCGTTGAAGAATGGCGGGAGGGCCGTACAGATACGCAGTATTTT	CSVEEWREGRTDTQYF
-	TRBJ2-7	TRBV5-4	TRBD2	TGTGCCAGCAGCTTGGGGGGACTAGCGTTTGCCTCCTACGAGCAGTACTTC	CASSLGGLAFASYEQYF
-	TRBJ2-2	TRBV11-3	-	TGTGCCAGCAGCTTGTCCGTGGGGGGGCCGAACACCGGGGAGCTGTTTTTT	CASSLSVGGPNTGELFF
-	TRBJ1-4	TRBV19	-	TGTGCCAGTAGTAACCCAGACGGATATGAAAAACTGTTTTTT	CASSNPDGYEKLFF
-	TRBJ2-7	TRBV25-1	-	TGTGCCAGCAGTGCTGTTGGGGCGTCCTACGAGCAGTACTTC	CASSAVGASYEQYF
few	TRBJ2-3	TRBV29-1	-	TGCAGCGGGAAAAATATCTTCTTTAGCACAGATACGCAGTATTTT	CSGKNIFFSTDTQYF
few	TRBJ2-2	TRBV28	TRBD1	TGTGCCAGCAGTCCCGGCAGGGGGTTCGCCGGGGAGCTGTTTTTT	CASSPGRGFAGELFF
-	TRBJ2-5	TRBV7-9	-	TGTGCCAGCAGCGCACCTTCCGAGACCCAGTACTTC	CASSAPSETQYF
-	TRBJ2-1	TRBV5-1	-	TGCGCCAGCAGCTTGGAGTTACTATCCTACAATGAGCAGTTCTTC	CASSLELLSYNEQFF
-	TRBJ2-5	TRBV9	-	TGTGCCAGCAGCCCCCGGGCCCCCCAAGAGACCCAGTACTTC	CASSPRAPQETQYF
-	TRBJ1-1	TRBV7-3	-	TGTGCCAGCAGCCGCGGGCAGGGCAACACTGAAGCTTTCTTT	CASSRGQGNTEAFF
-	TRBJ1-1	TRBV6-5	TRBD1	TGTGCCAGCAGTCAGACAGGGATGAACACTGAAGCTTTCTTT	CASSQTGMNTEAFF